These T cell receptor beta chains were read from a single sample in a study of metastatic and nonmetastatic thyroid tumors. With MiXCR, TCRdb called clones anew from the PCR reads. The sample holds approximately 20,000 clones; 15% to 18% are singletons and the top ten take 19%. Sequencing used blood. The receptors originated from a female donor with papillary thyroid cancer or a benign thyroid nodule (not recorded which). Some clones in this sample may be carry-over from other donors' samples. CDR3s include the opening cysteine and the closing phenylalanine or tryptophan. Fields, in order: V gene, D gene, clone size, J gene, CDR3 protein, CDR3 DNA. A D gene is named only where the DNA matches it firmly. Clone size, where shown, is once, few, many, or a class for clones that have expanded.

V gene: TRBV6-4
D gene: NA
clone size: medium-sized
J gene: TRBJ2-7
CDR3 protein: CASSDFIGSEQYF
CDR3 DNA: TGTGCCAGCAGTGATTTTATCGGTAGCGAGCAGTACTTC

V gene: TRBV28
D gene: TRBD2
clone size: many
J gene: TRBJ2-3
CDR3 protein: CASSYSGRPDTQYF
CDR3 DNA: TGTGCCAGCAGTTATAGCGGGAGGCCTGATACGCAGTATTTT

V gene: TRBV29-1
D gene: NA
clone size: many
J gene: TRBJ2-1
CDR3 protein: CSAGPGVSYNEQFF
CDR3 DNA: TGCAGCGCGGGGCCAGGGGTATCCTACAATGAGCAGTTCTTC

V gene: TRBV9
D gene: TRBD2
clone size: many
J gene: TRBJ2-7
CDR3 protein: CASSNLADLDEQYF
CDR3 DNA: TGTGCCAGCAGCAACCTAGCGGACCTCGACGAGCAGTACTTC

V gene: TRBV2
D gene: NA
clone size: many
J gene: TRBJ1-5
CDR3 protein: CASSRTEISNQPQHF
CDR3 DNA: TGTGCCAGCTCAAGGACAGAGATAAGCAATCAGCCCCAGCATTTT

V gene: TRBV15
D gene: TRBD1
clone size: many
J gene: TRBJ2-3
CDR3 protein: CATSRNPGQGVDTQYF
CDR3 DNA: TGTGCCACCAGCAGAAACCCGGGACAGGGTGTAGATACGCAGTATTTT

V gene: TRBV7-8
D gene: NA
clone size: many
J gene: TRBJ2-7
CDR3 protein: CASSRDRSSYEQYF
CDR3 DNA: TGTGCCAGCAGCCGGGACCGCAGCTCCTACGAGCAGTACTTC

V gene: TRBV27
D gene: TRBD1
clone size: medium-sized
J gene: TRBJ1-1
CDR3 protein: CASSLEGAGTEAFF
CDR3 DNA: TGTGCCAGCAGTTTAGAGGGGGCTGGAACTGAAGCTTTCTTT

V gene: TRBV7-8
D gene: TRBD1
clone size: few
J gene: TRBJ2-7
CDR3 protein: CASSHRDRLGEQYF
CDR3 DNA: TGTGCCAGCAGCCACCGGGACAGGCTAGGCGAGCAGTACTTC

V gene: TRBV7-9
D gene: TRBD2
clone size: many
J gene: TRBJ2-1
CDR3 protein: CASSHPSGSRDEQFF
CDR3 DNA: TGTGCCAGCAGCCACCCTAGCGGGAGTAGAGACGAGCAGTTCTTC

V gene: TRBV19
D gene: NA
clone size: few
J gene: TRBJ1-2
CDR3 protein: CASSVGRGYTF
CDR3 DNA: TGTGCCAGTAGTGTGGGAAGGGGCTACACCTTC

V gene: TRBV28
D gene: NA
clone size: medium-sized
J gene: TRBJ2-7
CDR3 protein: CASSHEKTGRADEQYF
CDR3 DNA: TGTGCCAGCAGCCACGAAAAAACAGGGAGGGCCGACGAGCAGTACTTC

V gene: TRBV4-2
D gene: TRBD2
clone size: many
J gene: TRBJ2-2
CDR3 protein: CASRGSGREGTGELFF
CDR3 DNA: TGTGCCAGCAGGGGTAGCGGGAGGGAGGGCACCGGGGAGCTGTTTTTT

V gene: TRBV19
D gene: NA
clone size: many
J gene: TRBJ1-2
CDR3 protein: CASSPPEGVDRYGHTF
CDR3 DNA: TGTGCCAGTAGTCCCCCCGAGGGGGTAGACCGATATGGCCACACCTTC

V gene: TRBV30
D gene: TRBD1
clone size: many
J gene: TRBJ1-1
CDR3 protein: CAGQGWGTEAFF
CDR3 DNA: TGTGCCGGACAGGGCTGGGGGACTGAAGCTTTCTTT

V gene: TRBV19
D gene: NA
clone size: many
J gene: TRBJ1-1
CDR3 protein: CASSSGGREGGITEAFF
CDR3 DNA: TGTGCCAGTAGTTCGGGGGGCAGGGAGGGAGGCATAACTGAAGCTTTCTTT

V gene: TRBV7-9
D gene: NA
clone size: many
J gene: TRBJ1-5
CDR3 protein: CASSLGTKPQHF
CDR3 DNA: TGTGCCAGCAGCTTGGGTACTAAGCCCCAGCATTTT

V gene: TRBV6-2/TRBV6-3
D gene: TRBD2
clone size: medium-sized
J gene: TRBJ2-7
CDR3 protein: CASIPAGGPYEQYF
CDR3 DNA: TGTGCCAGCATCCCAGCGGGAGGGCCCTACGAGCAGTACTTC

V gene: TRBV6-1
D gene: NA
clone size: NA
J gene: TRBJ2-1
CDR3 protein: CASSEGARDEQFF
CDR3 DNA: TGTGCCAGCAGTGAGGGGGCCAGGGATGAGCAGTTCTTC

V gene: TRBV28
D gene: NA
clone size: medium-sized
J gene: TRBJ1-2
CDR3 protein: CASSRDHLRGYTF
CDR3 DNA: TGTGCCAGCAGTCGGGACCATCTGCGTGGCTACACCTTC

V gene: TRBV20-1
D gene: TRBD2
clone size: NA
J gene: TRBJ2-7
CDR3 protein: CSARDTGGTSSYEQYF
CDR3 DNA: TGCAGTGCTAGAGACACCGGGGGGACTAGCTCCTACGAGCAGTACTTC

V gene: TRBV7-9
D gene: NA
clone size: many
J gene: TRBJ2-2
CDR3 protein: CASSPRAAPPGELFF
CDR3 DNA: TGTGCCAGCAGCCCTCGGGCCGCCCCTCCCGGGGAGCTGTTTTTT

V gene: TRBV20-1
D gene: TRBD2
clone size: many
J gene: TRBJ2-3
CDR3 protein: CSAQSGAGIIHTQYF
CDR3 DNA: TGCAGTGCCCAGAGCGGGGCGGGGATTATTCATACGCAGTATTTT

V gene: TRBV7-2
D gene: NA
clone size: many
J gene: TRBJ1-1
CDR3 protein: CAGSLGFEAFF
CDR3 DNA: TGTGCCGGATCTCTAGGGTTTGAAGCTTTCTTT

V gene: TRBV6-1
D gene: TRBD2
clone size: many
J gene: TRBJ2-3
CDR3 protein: CASMTSGGYTQYF
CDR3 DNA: TGTGCCAGCATGACTAGCGGGGGGTATACGCAGTATTTT

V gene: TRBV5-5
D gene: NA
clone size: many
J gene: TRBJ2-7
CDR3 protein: CASSSFSGKSYEQYF
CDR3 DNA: TGTGCCAGCAGCTCATTCTCAGGGAAATCCTACGAGCAGTACTTC

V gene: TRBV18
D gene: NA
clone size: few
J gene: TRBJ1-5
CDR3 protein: CASSQTTGRQNQPQHF
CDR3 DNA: TGTGCCAGCTCACAAACCACGGGACGGCAGAATCAGCCCCAGCATTTT

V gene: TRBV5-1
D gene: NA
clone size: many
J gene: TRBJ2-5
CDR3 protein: CASSSFPAEETQYF
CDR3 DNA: TGCGCCAGCAGCTCCTTTCCCGCGGAGGAGACCCAGTACTTC

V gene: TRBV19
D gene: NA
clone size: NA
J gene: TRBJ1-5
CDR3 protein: CAIIIDGFGEHNQPQHF
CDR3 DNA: TGTGCCATTATTATAGACGGGTTCGGGGAGCACAATCAGCCCCAGCATTTT

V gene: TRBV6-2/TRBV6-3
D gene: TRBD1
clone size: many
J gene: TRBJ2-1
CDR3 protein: CASSYSTTGQQFF
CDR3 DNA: TGTGCCAGCAGTTACTCGACGACAGGGCAGCAGTTCTTC

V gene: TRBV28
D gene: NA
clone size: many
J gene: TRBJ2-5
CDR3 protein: CASSLGGLGETQYF
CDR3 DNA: TGTGCCAGCAGTTTAGGGGGGCTGGGAGAGACCCAGTACTTC

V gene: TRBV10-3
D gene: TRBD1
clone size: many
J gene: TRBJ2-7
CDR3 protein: CAISGTGGAWDEQYF
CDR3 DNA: TGTGCCATCAGTGGAACAGGGGGCGCCTGGGACGAGCAGTACTTC

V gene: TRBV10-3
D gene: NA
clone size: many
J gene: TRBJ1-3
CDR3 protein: CAIRGGTRSGNTIYF
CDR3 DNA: TGTGCCATCCGGGGCGGGACCCGCTCTGGAAACACCATATATTTT

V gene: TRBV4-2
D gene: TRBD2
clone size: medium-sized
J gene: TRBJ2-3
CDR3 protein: CASSQEMSGGADTQYF
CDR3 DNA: TGTGCCAGCAGCCAAGAGATGTCGGGGGGGGCAGATACGCAGTATTTT

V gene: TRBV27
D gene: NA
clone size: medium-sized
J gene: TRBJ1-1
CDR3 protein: CASSLSAGNTEAFF
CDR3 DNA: TGTGCCAGCAGTTTATCCGCAGGGAACACTGAAGCTTTCTTT

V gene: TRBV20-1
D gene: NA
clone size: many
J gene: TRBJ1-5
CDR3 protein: CSAIRGRNNQPQHF
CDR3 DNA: TGCAGTGCTATAAGGGGACGCAACAATCAGCCCCAGCATTTT

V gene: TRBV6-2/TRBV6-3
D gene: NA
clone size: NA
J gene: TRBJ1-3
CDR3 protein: CASSPGTEGNTIYF
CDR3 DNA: TGTGCCAGCAGTCCCGGGACGGAAGGAAACACCATATATTTT

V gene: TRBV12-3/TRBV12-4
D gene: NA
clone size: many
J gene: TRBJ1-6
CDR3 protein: CASSLTQAGNALHF
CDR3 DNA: TGTGCCAGCAGTTTAACCCAAGCCGGTAATGCCCTCCACTTT

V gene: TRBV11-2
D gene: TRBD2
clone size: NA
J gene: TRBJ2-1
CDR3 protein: CASSSGTSGSNEQFF
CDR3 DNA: TGTGCCAGCAGCTCAGGGACTAGCGGGAGCAATGAGCAGTTCTTC

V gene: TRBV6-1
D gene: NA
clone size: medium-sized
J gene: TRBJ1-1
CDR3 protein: CASSVDSRGTEAFF
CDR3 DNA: TGTGCCAGCAGCGTGGACAGTCGCGGGACTGAAGCTTTCTTT

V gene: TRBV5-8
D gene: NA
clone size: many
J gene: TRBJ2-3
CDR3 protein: CASSTGTSQTDTQYF
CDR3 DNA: TGTGCCAGCAGCACTGGGACAAGCCAAACAGATACGCAGTATTTT

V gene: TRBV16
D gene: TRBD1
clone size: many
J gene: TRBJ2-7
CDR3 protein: CASSQSTGSEQYF
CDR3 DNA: TGTGCCAGCAGCCAGTCGACAGGGAGCGAGCAGTACTTC

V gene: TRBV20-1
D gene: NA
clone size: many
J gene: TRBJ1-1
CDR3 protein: CSAGRGGVNTEAFF
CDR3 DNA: TGCAGTGCTGGCCGGGGTGGGGTAAACACTGAAGCTTTCTTT

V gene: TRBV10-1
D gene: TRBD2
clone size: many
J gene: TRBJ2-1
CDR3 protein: CASSETSGVYNEQFF
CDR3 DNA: TGCGCCAGCAGTGAGACTAGCGGCGTCTACAATGAGCAGTTCTTC

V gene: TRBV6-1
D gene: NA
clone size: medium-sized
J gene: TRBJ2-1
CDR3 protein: CASSEVGDASYNEQFF
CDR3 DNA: TGTGCCAGCAGTGAAGTAGGGGACGCCTCCTACAATGAGCAGTTCTTC

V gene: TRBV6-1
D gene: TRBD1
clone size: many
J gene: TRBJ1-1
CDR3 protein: CASSPKPGQMNTEAFF
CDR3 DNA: TGTGCCAGCAGCCCTAAACCGGGACAGATGAACACTGAAGCTTTCTTT